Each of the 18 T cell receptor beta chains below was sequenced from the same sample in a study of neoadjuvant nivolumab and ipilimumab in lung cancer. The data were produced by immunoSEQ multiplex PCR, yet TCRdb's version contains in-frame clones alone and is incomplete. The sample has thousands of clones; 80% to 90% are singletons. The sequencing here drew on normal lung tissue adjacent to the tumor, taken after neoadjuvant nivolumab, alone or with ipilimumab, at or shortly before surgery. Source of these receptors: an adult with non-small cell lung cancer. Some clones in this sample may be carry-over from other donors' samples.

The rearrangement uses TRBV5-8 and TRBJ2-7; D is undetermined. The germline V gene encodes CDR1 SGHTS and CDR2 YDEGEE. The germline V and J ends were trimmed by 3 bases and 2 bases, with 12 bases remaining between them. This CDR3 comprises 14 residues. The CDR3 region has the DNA TGTGCCAGCAGCTATTGGCAGGCTACCTACGAGCAGTACTTC. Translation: CASSYWQATYEQYF.

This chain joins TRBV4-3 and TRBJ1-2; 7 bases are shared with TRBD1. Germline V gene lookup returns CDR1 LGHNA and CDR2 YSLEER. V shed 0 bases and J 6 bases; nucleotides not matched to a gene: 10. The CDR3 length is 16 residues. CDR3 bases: TGCGCCAGCAGCCAAGATGGCCCGGACAGGCCGAATGGCTACACCTTC. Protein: CASSQDGPDRPNGYTF.

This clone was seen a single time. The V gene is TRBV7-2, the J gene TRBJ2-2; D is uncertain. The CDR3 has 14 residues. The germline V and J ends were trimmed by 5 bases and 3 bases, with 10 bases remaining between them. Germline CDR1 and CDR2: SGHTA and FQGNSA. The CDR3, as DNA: TGTGCCAGCAGCCGCTTGTCTGACACCGGGGAGCTGTTTTTT. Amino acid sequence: CASSRLSDTGELFF. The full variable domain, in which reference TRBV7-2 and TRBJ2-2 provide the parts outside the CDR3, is GAGVSQSPSNKVTEKGKDVELRCDPISGHTALYWYRQSLGQGLEFLIYFQGNSAPDKSGLPSDRFSAERTGGSVSTLTIQRTQQEDSAVYLCASSRLSDTGELFFGEGSRLTVL.

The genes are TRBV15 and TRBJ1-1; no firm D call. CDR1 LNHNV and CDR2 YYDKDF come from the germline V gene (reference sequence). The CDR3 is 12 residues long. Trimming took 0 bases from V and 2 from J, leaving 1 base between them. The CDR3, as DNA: TGTGCCACCAGCAGAGACAACACTGAAGCTTTCTTT. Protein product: CATSRDNTEAFF.

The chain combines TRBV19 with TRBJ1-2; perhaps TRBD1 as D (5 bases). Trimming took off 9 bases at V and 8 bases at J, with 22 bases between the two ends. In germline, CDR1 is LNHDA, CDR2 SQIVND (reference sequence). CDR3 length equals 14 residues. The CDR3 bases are TGTGCCAGCGAGACCCGGGGGAGGTATGAGGGCTACACCTTC. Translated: CASETRGRYEGYTF.

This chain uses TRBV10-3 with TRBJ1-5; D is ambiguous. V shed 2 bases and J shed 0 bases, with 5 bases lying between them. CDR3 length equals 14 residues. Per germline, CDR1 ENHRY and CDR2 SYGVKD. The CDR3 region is CAISEGVSNQPQHF. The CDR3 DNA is TGTGCCATCAGTGAGGGGGTTAGCAATCAGCCCCAGCATTTT.

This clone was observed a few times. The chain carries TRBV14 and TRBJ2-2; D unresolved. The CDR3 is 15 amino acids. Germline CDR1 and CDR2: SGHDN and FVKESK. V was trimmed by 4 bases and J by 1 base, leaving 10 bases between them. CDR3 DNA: TGTGCCAGCAGCCCGCCTCGACAGAACACCGGGGAGCTGTTTTTT. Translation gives CASSPPRQNTGELFF.

CDR3 region: CSGQEGTQYF. As DNA, the CDR3 is TGCAGCGGTCAGGAGGGTACGCAGTATTTT. The chain recombines TRBV29-1 with TRBJ2-3; D possibly corresponds to TRBD2 (6 bases). V lost 7 bases to trimming and J lost 8 bases, with 10 bases between them. The length of the CDR3 is 10 residues. Germline V gives CDR1 SQVTM, CDR2 ANQGSEA.

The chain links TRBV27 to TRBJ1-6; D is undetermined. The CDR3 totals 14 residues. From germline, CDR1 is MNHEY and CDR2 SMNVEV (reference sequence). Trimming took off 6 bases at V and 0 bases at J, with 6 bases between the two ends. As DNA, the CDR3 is TGTGCCAGCAGCCAGTCCTCCTATAATTCACCCCTCCACTTT. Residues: CASSQSSYNSPLHF.

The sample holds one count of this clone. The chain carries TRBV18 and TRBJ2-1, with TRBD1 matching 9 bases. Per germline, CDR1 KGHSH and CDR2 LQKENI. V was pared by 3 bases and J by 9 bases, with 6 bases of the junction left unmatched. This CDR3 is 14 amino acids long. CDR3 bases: TGTGCCAGCTCACCCGGGACAGGGACAGTTGAGCAGTTCTTC. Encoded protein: CASSPGTGTVEQFF.

CDR3 region: CASSQEPPGVGEAFF. The CDR3 coding sequence is TGCGCCAGCAGCCAAGAACCCCCAGGGGTTGGTGAAGCTTTCTTT. V gene TRBV4-1 combines with J gene TRBJ1-1, with D possibly being TRBD1 (6 bases). CDR3 length: 15 residues. Trimming pared 0 bases from V and 7 bases from J, leaving 15 bases between. Germline V lookup: CDR1 MGHRA, CDR2 YSYEKL.

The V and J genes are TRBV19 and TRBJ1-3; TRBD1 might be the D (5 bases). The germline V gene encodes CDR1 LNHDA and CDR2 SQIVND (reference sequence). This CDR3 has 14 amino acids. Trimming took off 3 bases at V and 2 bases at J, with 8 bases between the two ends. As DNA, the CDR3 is TGTGCCAGTAGTATTCGGGGGGCTGGAAACACCATATATTTT. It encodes CASSIRGAGNTIYF.

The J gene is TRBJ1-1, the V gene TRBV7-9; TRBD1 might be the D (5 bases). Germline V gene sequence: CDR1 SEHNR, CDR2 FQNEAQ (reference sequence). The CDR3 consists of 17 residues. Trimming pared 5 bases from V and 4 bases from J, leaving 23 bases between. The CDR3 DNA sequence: TGTGCCAGCAGCATTTTGGGAGCGCAGGGCGGAAGCACTGAAGCTTTCTTT. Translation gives CASSILGAQGGSTEAFF.

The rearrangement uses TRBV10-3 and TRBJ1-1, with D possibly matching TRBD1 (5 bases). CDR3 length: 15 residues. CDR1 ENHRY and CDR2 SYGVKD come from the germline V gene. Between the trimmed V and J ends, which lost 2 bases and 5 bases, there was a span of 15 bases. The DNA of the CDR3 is TGTGCCATCAGTGAGGAGGCCGCCGGGGGAACTGAAGCTTTCTTT. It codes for CAISEEAAGGTEAFF.

DNA of the CDR3: TGCGCCAGCAGCCAAGCTCAGGACTACGAGCAGTACTTC. Residues: CASSQAQDYEQYF. This chain joins TRBV4-3 and TRBJ2-7; no definite D call. Trimming stripped 1 base from V and 3 bases from J, with 7 bases between. The length of the CDR3 is 13 residues. Germline lookup yields CDR1 LGHNA and CDR2 YSLEER.

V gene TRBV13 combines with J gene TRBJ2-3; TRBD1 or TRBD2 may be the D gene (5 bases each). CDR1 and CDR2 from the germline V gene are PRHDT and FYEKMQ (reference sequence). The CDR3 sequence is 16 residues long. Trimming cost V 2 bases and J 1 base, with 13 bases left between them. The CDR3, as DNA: TGTGCCAGCAGCTTATTTAGTAGAGGGGGCACAGATACGCAGTATTTT. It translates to CASSLFSRGGTDTQYF.

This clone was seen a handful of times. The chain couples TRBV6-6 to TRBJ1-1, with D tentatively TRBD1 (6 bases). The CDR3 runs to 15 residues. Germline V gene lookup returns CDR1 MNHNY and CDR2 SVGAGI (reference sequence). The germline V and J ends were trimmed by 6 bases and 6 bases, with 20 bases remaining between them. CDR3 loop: CASRGTQGDLSEAFF. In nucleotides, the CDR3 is TGTGCCAGCAGGGGAACACAGGGTGATTTGTCTGAAGCTTTCTTT.

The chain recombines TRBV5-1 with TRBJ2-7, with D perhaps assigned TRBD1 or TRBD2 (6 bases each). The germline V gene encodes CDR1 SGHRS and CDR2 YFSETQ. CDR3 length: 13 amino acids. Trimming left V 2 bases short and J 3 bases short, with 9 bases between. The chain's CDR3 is CASSLEGGYEQYF. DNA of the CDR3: TGCGCCAGCAGCTTAGAGGGGGGCTACGAGCAGTACTTC.